The next 20 T cell receptor beta chains were all read from a single sample in a study of blood T cell repertoires in COVID-19. The method was immunoSEQ multiplex PCR; TCRdb's version includes in-frame clones alone and lacks a portion of them. The sample contains 65,000 to 85,000 clones, around 86% of which appear only once. Sequenced: peripheral blood. These receptors came from a woman under 30 with acute or convalescent COVID-19.

Comments on this clone: Other nucleotide sequences from this sample produce the same CDR3. The chain has TRBV6-5 and TRBJ1-4, with 9 positions matching TRBD1. The CDR3 runs to 13 residues. The J segment lost 6 bases and the V segment lost 6 bases, leaving 2 bases of the junction unmatched. Germline V lookup: CDR1 MNHEY, CDR2 SVGAGI. The CDR3 is CASSRDRDEKLFF. In DNA, the CDR3 is TGTGCCAGCAGCCGGGACAGGGATGAAAAACTGTTTTTT.

The chain joins TRBV7-2 to TRBJ2-1, with TRBD2 matching 8 bases. CDR1 is SGHTA and CDR2 is FQGNSA in the germline V gene. V was clipped by 6 bases and J by 0 bases; unmatched bases: 4. This CDR3 is 15 amino acids long. The CDR3 sequence: CASSRGGLSYNEQFF. The CDR3 coding sequence is TGTGCCAGCAGTCGGGGGGGTCTCTCCTACAATGAGCAGTTCTTC.

This clone was recorded once. This chain uses TRBV11-2 with TRBJ1-1, with D unresolved. Trimming stripped 1 base from V and 0 bases from J, with 15 bases between. Germline V CDR1 and CDR2: SGHAT, FQNNGV. The CDR3 is made up of 17 amino acids. The CDR3 DNA follows: TGTGCCAGCAGCTTAGGCCCCCAACATCTCATGAACACTGAAGCTTTCTTT. Its protein is CASSLGPQHLMNTEAFF.

The rearrangement links TRBV10-2 to TRBJ2-3, with 9 bases that match TRBD2. V dropped 6 bases and J dropped 0; count of bases not matched to a gene: 4. CDR3 size: 15 residues. Germline CDR1 and CDR2: WSHSY and SAAADI. In nucleotides, the CDR3 is TGCGCCAGCAGCGTAGCGGGGGTGAGCACAGATACGCAGTATTTT. Its translation: CASSVAGVSTDTQYF.

The chain is built from TRBV12-3 or TRBV12-4 and TRBJ2-3; D is unclear. The CDR3 length is 13 residues. V was trimmed by 7 bases and J by 6 bases, leaving 14 bases between them. As DNA, the CDR3 is TGTGCCAGCACCCTGAGGTACCCGGATACGCAGTATTTT. Its protein is CASTLRYPDTQYF.

The chain couples TRBV19 to TRBJ1-1; perhaps TRBD1 as D (6 bases). There are 15 residues in the CDR3. The V end lost 4 bases, the J end lost 4 bases, and 16 bases lay between the germline ends. Germline CDR1 and CDR2: LNHDA and SQIVND (reference sequence). The CDR3: CASSTPRGGPTEAFF. Here the CDR3 DNA reads TGTGCCAGTAGTACCCCCCGGGGGGGGCCCACTGAAGCTTTCTTT.

The chain joins TRBV7-2 to TRBJ2-1, with TRBD2 matching over 8 bases. The J segment lost 7 bases and the V segment lost 1 base, leaving 9 bases of the junction unmatched. The germline gives CDR1 SGHTA, CDR2 FQGNSA. This CDR3 has 16 residues. Here the CDR3 reads CASSLVFAGGLNEQFF. Written as DNA, the CDR3 is TGTGCCAGCAGCTTAGTGTTCGCGGGAGGATTGAATGAGCAGTTCTTC.

J is TRBJ1-2 and V is TRBV29-1; D is uncertain. V was pared by 7 bases and J by 4 bases, with 10 bases between. This CDR3 has 11 residues. Looked up from germline, CDR1 is SQVTM and CDR2 is ANQGSEA. The DNA of the CDR3 is TGCAGCGCCGGGGAGGGCTATGGCTACACCTTC. It translates to CSAGEGYGYTF. Full variable domain (remainder filled in from reference TRBV29-1 and TRBJ1-2): SAVISQKPSRDICQRGTSLTIQCQVDSQVTMMFWYRQQPGQSLTLIATANQGSEATYESGFVIDKFPISRPNLTFSTLTVSNMSPEDSSIYLCSAGEGYGYTFGSGTRLTVV.

This clone has a single count. The chain links TRBV10-3 to TRBJ1-1; TRBD1 might be the D (6 bases). The CDR3 has 14 residues. Trimming stripped 6 bases from V and 6 bases from J, with 17 bases between. CDR1 is ENHRY, CDR2 SYGVKD, per germline. CDR3 sequence: CAIRGGAAGSEAFF. For the CDR3, the DNA is TGTGCCATCAGGGGGGGGGCCGCCGGCTCTGAAGCTTTCTTT.

The chain employs TRBV6-1 and TRBJ1-3; 9 nucleotides agree with TRBD1. The V segment lost 1 base and the J segment 4 bases; nucleotides outside the gene matches: 2. The CDR3 has 15 amino acids. CDR1 and CDR2 (germline): MNHNS, SASEGT. In DNA form, the CDR3 reads TGTGCCAGCAGTGAAGGGACAGGGGCCGGAAACACCATATATTTT. This translates into CASSEGTGAGNTIYF.

This chain connects TRBV28 to TRBJ1-5, with a weak D call TRBD1 (6 bases). The germline gives CDR1 MDHEN, CDR2 SYDVKM. This CDR3 spans 16 amino acids. V was trimmed by 5 bases and J by 3 bases, leaving 17 bases between them. The CDR3 coding sequence is TGTGCCAGCAGTCCAGCGGGGGGGGCCCTCAATCAGCCCCAGCATTTT. Translation gives CASSPAGGALNQPQHF.

V gene TRBV19 combines with J gene TRBJ1-5, with D possibly matching TRBD1 (6 bases). The germline gives CDR1 LNHDA, CDR2 SQIVND (reference sequence). The CDR3 has 14 amino acids. Deletions cut 7 bases from V and 2 bases from J, with 12 bases between. The DNA of the CDR3 is TGTGCCAGTAAGGGGGGGCGTGGCAATCAGCCCCAGCATTTT. This codes for CASKGGRGNQPQHF.

This clone was counted a few times. The chain links TRBV6-5 to TRBJ1-1; TRBD1 aligns across 8 bases. Germline assignment: CDR1 MNHEY and CDR2 SVGAGI. The CDR3 is made up of 13 amino acids. The junction had 7 bases not matched to a gene; V was cut back by 6 bases and J by 7 bases. The DNA of the CDR3 is TGTGCCAGCAGGCTAGGACAGGGCCATGAAGCTTTCTTT. This gives the protein CASRLGQGHEAFF.

The CDR3 sequence: CATSRDRWNEKLFF. The CDR3 DNA reads as TGTGCCACCAGCCGGGACAGATGGAATGAAAAACTGTTTTTT. This chain connects TRBV15 to TRBJ1-4; 7 bases fit TRBD1. This CDR3 is built from 14 residues. Germline values: CDR1 LNHNV, CDR2 YYDKDF (reference sequence). The V and J ends lost 5 bases and 5 bases, in that order; junction bases with no gene match: 5.

The chain carries TRBV7-2 and TRBJ2-7; perhaps TRBD1 as D (6 bases). The V end lost 4 bases, the J end lost 0 bases, and 19 bases lay between the germline ends. CDR1 is SGHTA, CDR2 FQGNSA, per germline. The CDR3 length is 17 residues. CDR3 loop: CASSSKGTGTLSYEQYF. For the CDR3, the DNA is TGTGCCAGCAGCTCTAAAGGTACAGGGACCCTCTCCTACGAGCAGTACTTC.

The chain recombines TRBV20-1 with TRBJ1-5; D uncertain. This CDR3 has 13 residues. Germline V gene data show CDR1 as DFQATT and CDR2 as SNEGSKA (reference sequence). V lost 3 bases, J lost 5 bases, and 11 bases lay in between. CDR3 nucleotides: TGCAGTGCTAGTCCCCAGGAACATCAGCCCCAGCATTTT. This translates into CSASPQEHQPQHF.

This clone was detected once. V usage is TRBV11-2 and J usage is TRBJ1-2; a possible D gene is TRBD1 (6 bases). CDR1 and CDR2 (germline): SGHAT, FQNNGV. V lost 4 bases to trimming and J lost 3 bases, with 15 bases between them. The CDR3 has 15 residues. CDR3 region: CASSSRGGRDYGYTF. CDR3 nucleotide sequence: TGTGCCAGCAGCTCGCGAGGGGGTAGGGACTATGGCTACACCTTC.

The gene calls are TRBV7-2 and TRBJ2-7, with TRBD2 identical over 10 bases. The V and J ends lost 5 bases and 3 bases, in that order; junction bases with no gene match: 7. CDR1 is SGHTA and CDR2 is FQGNSA in the germline V gene. CDR3 length equals 15 residues. The DNA of the CDR3 is TGTGCCAGCAGCCTCGGAGTAGCGGGGGGCTACGAGCAGTACTTC. Translating gives CASSLGVAGGYEQYF.

The genes are TRBV19 and TRBJ1-1; a possible D gene is TRBD1 (5 bases). Trimming removed 4 bases at V and 2 bases at J, with 14 bases between. The CDR3 consists of 15 residues. The germline gives CDR1 LNHDA, CDR2 SQIVND (reference sequence). In DNA form, the CDR3 reads TGTGCCAGTAGTACGAAAGGACAACTAAACACTGAAGCTTTCTTT. Its translation: CASSTKGQLNTEAFF.

This rearrangement joins TRBV11-2 to TRBJ2-2, with D maybe TRBD2 (6 bases). The germline V and J ends were trimmed by 5 bases and 4 bases, with 17 bases remaining between them. The CDR3 consists of 16 residues. Germline values: CDR1 SGHAT, CDR2 FQNNGV. CDR3 nucleotide sequence: TGTGCCAGCAGCACCCGGGAGCCCGTGAGCACCGGGGAGCTGTTTTTT. It specifies CASSTREPVSTGELFF.